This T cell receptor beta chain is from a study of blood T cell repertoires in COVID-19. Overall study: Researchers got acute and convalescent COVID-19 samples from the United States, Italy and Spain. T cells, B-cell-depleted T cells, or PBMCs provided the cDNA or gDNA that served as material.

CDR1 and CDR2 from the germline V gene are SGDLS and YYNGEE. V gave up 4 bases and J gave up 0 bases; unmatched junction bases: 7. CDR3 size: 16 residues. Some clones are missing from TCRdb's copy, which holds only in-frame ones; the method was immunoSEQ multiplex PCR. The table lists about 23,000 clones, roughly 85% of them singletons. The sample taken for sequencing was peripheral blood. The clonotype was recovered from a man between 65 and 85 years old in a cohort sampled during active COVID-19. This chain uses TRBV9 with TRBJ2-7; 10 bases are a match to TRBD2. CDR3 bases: TGTGCCAGCAGCCCACGAGCGGGAGGGGTCTCCTACGAGCAGTACTTC. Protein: CASSPRAGGVSYEQYF.